The 18 T cell receptor delta chains below were found in one sample sequenced in a study of gammadelta T cells in human blood. TCRdb re-processed the RT-PCR reads using CATT. This table has more than 800 delta-chain clones, roughly 51% appearing once. The sequencing input was Vgamma9Vdelta2 gamma-delta T cells from cord blood. The receptors were gathered from a newborn.

This clone qualifies as medium-sized (0.01 to 0.1%). The chain is built from TRDV2 and TRDJ2; D perhaps matches TRDD3 (6 bases). The germline CDR1 and CDR2 sequences are GEAIGNYY and EKD. This CDR3 has 17 residues. V lost 3 bases to trimming and J lost 0 bases, with 16 bases between them. CDR3 in amino acids: CACDRRGTTALTAQLFF. The CDR3 region has the DNA TGTGCCTGTGACCGACGGGGGACCACGGCTTTGACAGCACAACTCTTCTTT.

This clone was counted once. This may be a read error, as it is one base from a much larger clone. The chain uses TRDV2 and TRDJ2; no definite D call. Germline CDR1 and CDR2: GEAIGNYY and EKD. The CDR3 sequence is 9 residues long. The CDR3 region has the DNA TGTGCCTGGACAGCACAACCCTTCTTT. Amino acids: CAWTAQPFF.

This clone is labeled as large. The rearrangement joins TRDV2 to TRDJ3, with a possible D match to TRDD3 (6 bases). Trimming cost V 0 bases and J 2 bases, with 10 bases left between them. The CDR3 has 17 residues. Germline V gives CDR1 GEAIGNYY, CDR2 EKD. The CDR3 reads CACDTWGGTWDTRQMFF. Written as DNA, the CDR3 is TGTGCCTGTGACACCTGGGGGGGCACCTGGGACACCCGACAGATGTTTTTC.

This clone is large within its sample. The chain combines TRDV2 with TRDJ3; D is possibly TRDD3 (5 bases). Trimming took 2 bases from V and 0 from J, leaving 25 bases between them. The CDR3 has 22 amino acids. CDR1 and CDR2 (germline): GEAIGNYY, EKD. The CDR3, as DNA: TGTGCCTGTGACAAGGGATCTACCTTTATGACTTCACGCTCCTGGGACACCCGACAGATGTTTTTC. Translation gives CACDKGSTFMTSRSWDTRQMFF.

For this clone: A far bigger clonotype differs at one base, so this is likely a read error. This chain joins TRDV2 and TRDJ3, with D perhaps TRDD3 (5 bases). The CDR3 is made up of 21 amino acids. V shed 0 bases and J shed 0 bases, with 20 bases lying between them. From germline, CDR1 is GEAIGNYY and CDR2 EKD. This CDR3 is CACDTLSGEYFSSWDTRQMFF. Written as DNA, the CDR3 is TGTGCCTGTGACACCTTAAGTGGGGAATATTTCAGCTCCTGGGACACCCGACAGATGTTTTTC.

In this sample, this clone turned up a few times. A read error likely explains this, since a far larger clone differs by one base. The chain uses TRDV2 and TRDJ1; D ambiguous. Germline V gene data show CDR1 as GEAIGNYY and CDR2 as EKD. The CDR3 is 13 residues long. Trimming took off 5 bases at V and 0 bases at J, with 9 bases between the two ends. The DNA of the CDR3 is TGTGCCTGTGGGCTAACTTACACCGATAAACTCATCTTT. It translates to CACGLTYTDKLIF.

Concerning this clone: It differs at one base from a far larger clone, so likely a read error. The same CDR3 is also encoded by other DNA sequences in this sample. The rearrangement uses TRDV2 and TRDJ3; 11 bases fit TRDD3. The CDR3 has 24 amino acids. V gave up 0 bases and J gave up 2 bases; unmatched junction bases: 20. The germline V gene has CDR1 GEAIGNYY and CDR2 EKD. CDR3 residues: CACDTESVSTGGYGPPWDTRQMFF. The CDR3 DNA reads as TGTGCCTGTGACACCGAGAGCGTGTCCACTGGGGGATATGGGCCTCCCTGGGACACCCGACAGATGTTTTTC.

This clone is classed as large. The rearrangement links TRDV2 to TRDJ3, with 8 nucleotides matching TRDD3. The germline gives CDR1 GEAIGNYY, CDR2 EKD. This CDR3 contains 16 residues. J lost 2 bases, V lost 2 bases, and 1 base had no gene match. CDR3 bases: TGTGCCTGTGACATACTGGGGGCCTGGGACACCCGACAGATGTTTTTC. Amino acids: CACDILGAWDTRQMFF.

On this clone itself: A read error is possible here, since a much larger clone lies one base away. Other DNA variants within this sample encode the same CDR3. This chain links TRDV2 with TRDJ3, with 9 bases fitting TRDD3. CDR1 GEAIGNYY and CDR2 EKD come from the germline V gene. The CDR3 is 21 amino acids. CDR3 in amino acids: CACDTFHWGNQSSWDTRQMFF. The DNA for the CDR3 is TGTGCCTGTGACACGTTCCACTGGGGGAACCAAAGCTCCTGGGACACACGACAGATGTTTTTC.

This chain connects TRDV2 to TRDJ3, with TRDD3 matching over 13 bases. V gave up 0 bases and J gave up 3 bases; unmatched junction bases: 4. In germline, CDR1 is GEAIGNYY, CDR2 EKD. The CDR3 contains 19 residues. The CDR3 bases are TGTGCCTGTGACACCCTCACTGGGGGATACGGCTGGGACACCCGACAGATGTTTTTC. Its protein is CACDTLTGGYGWDTRQMFF.

With respect to this clone: A much larger clone lies a single base off, so this may be a read error. Distinct nucleotide sequences in the sample also encode this CDR3. This chain links TRDV2 with TRDJ2; D is ambiguous. The germline CDR1 and CDR2 sequences are GEAIGNYY and EKD. CDR3 length: 12 amino acids. The CDR3 is CACAVLTAQLFF. As DNA, the CDR3 is TGTGCCTGTGCTGTTTTGACAGCACAACTCTTCTTC.

Comment on this clone: With a far larger clone one base away, a read error is the likely cause. The chain couples TRDV2 to TRDJ1; D is unclear. The CDR3 is made up of 17 amino acids. Germline values: CDR1 GEAIGNYY, CDR2 EKD. The V end was cut by 3 bases, the J end by 2 bases, with 21 bases between. The DNA of the CDR3 is TGTGCCTGTGACCCTGAGTTCCCAAAATCGGGAACCGATAAACTCATCTTT. Protein sequence: CACDPEFPKSGTDKLIF.

This clone has a single count. The TCRdb record carries a much larger clone's protein, which differs from this DNA's translation at residue 5; a read error is the likely cause, and the protein listed here is the DNA translation. The chain uses TRDV2 and TRDJ1; 10 nucleotides agree with TRDD3. V dropped 3 bases and J dropped 3; count of bases not matched to a gene: 9. CDR3 length: 16 residues. In germline, CDR1 is GEAIGNYY, CDR2 EKD. CDR3 protein: CACDAYWGIGSDKLIF. The CDR3, as DNA: TGTGCCTGTGACGCGTACTGGGGGATTGGATCCGATAAACTCATCTTT.

A remark on this clone: This likely reflects a read error, since a far larger clone is one base away. The chain uses TRDV2 and TRDJ3; 7 nucleotides match TRDD3. Germline CDR1 and CDR2: GEAIGNYY and EKD. This CDR3 is 17 amino acids long. Here the CDR3 reads CACDTWGSSWDTQQMFF. The CDR3 DNA reads as TGTGCCTGTGACACCTGGGGGAGCTCCTGGGACACCCAACAGATGTTTTTC.

This clone was counted between two and nine times. A single base is all that separates this from a far larger clone, so a read error is likely. The chain couples TRDV2 to TRDJ1; no reliable D call. Germline-derived CDR1 and CDR2 are GEAIGNYY and EKD. This CDR3 has 12 residues. In DNA, the CDR3 is TGTGCCTGTGACACCGGCACCGATAAACCCATCTTT. Protein product: CACDTGTDKPIF.

As concerns this clone: Since a far larger clone is one base different, this is likely a read error. The chain carries TRDV2 and TRDJ3; D might be TRDD3 (5 bases). CDR1 and CDR2 from the germline V gene are GEAIGNYY and EKD. The CDR3 length is 18 residues. CDR3 bases: TGTGCCTGTGACACCGGAGGGACTCAACCCTGGGACCCCCGACAGATGTTTTTC. This gives the protein CACDTGGTQPWDPRQMFF.

This clone occurred a few times. A far larger clone lies a single base away; this is likely a read error. The chain employs TRDV2 and TRDJ1; 10 bases agree with TRDD3. In germline, CDR1 is GEAIGNYY, CDR2 EKD. V shed 0 bases, J shed 8 bases, and the junction held 11 bases outside the gene matches. CDR3 length: 16 residues. In DNA form, the CDR3 reads TGTGCCTGTGACACCATAGGGCTGGGGGATAAAGAAAAACTCATCTTT. It codes for CACDTIGLGDKEKLIF.

Comment on this clone: This may arise from a read error, as a much more abundant clone is one base away. The rearrangement joins TRDV2 to TRDJ3, with 12 bases fitting TRDD3. Germline CDR1 is GEAIGNYY and CDR2 is EKD. CDR3 size: 19 residues. Losses at the gene ends were 3 bases for V and 1 base for J; bases not matched to a gene: 6. The CDR3 sequence: CACDPLGDTRSWDTRQMFF. CDR3 in DNA: TGTGCCTGTGACCCCCTGGGGGATACGAGGTCCTGGGACACCCGACAGATGTTTTTC.